This TCR beta chain appears in the sequencing data of a study of blood T cell repertoires in COVID-19 (TCRdb year 2020). With respect to the entire study: Collaborator samples came from the United States, Italy and Spain and covered acute and convalescent phases of COVID-19. The samples were drawn from the first 160 participants of the ongoing ImmuneRACE study and from 950 to 1,500 subjects provided by 6 global collaborators. The prospective study material was composed of cDNA or gDNA derived from T cells, B-cell-depleted T cells, or PBMCs. Where available, HLA class I and class II types were obtained from metadata supplied by the sample provider rather than from assay-based typing. The repertoires were made available in a free public database intended to serve as a resource for research on the immune response to SARS-CoV-2. A de-identified subject ID, COVID-19 status, age in years and sex were almost always included in the sample metadata. Deeply sampled blood TCRbeta repertoires from subjects exposed to, actively infected with, or recovered from COVID-19 were included in the dataset. The paper as a whole reports these results and caveats: How much clinical and demographic metadata was included differed by source and by participant, and the metadata was provided uncurated.

The collaborating institutions used their own protocols to collect whole blood in K2EDTA tubes. For TCRbeta analysis, collaborator samples were shipped as frozen whole blood, as isolated PBMCs, or as DNA extracted from either sample type. To note about this clone: What antigen it recognizes has not been identified. No much larger clone exists at a distance of one base, and base qualities are not known.

TCRbeta CDR3 regions were amplified from genomic DNA using the immunoSEQ Assay, a bias-controlled multiplex PCR. The authors' pipeline ran thus. The number of nucleated cells in each sample was estimated from the amplification of reference gene primers within the assay. Sequence reads were collapsed and filtered to measure the absolute abundance of every unique TCRbeta CDR3 rearrangement. Productive Simpson clonality was computed per sample as the square root of Simpson's diversity index over productive rearrangements. TCRdb retrieved this table from immuneACCESS and kept in-frame rearrangements only. Not all clones are present; in checked studies, unresolved V genes account for under half, and no reason is known for the remainder. V and J calls and clone size are copied from that table; D and trimming were computed from the DNA. The sample table contains about 87,000 clones; only one count was recorded for around nine tenths of them. Of the sample, about 5.1% is held by the ten largest clones.

V loses 5 bases, J loses 1 base, and the germline ends lie 11 bases apart. Its CDR3 holds 15 amino acids, cysteine through phenylalanine. The CDR3 DNA has 45 bases and is translated from base 1. The receptor chain draws on TRBV23-1 and TRBJ2-2; the D gene is perhaps TRBD1, from 6 matching bases. TRBV23-1 belongs to the ORF category, with a function that is uncertain. Input material: peripheral blood. This TCR was sampled from a man aged 35 to 55 with acute or convalescent COVID-19. CDR3 region: CASSFPTGNTGELFF. Read as DNA, the sequence is TGCGCCAGCAGTTTCCCGACAGGGAACACCGGGGAGCTGTTTTTT.